This T cell receptor beta chain was sequenced during a study of technical replicates of blood from a handful of donors. The ends lost 6 bases at V and 6 bases at J; junction bases unmatched: 4. CDR1 is MDHEN and CDR2 is SYDVKM in the germline V gene. This CDR3 has 13 residues. The data were produced by immunoSEQ multiplex PCR, yet TCRdb's version contains in-frame clones alone and is incomplete. The profile shows some 80,000 clones, about 92% of them singletons. The clonotype comes from a human donor in good health. The chain links TRBV28 to TRBJ2-1; 8 nucleotides align to TRBD2. Sequencing input: T cells isolated from PBMCs. CDR3 sequence (DNA): TGTGCCAGCAGCTGGACTAGCTTCAATGAGCAGTTCTTC. It translates to CASSWTSFNEQFF.